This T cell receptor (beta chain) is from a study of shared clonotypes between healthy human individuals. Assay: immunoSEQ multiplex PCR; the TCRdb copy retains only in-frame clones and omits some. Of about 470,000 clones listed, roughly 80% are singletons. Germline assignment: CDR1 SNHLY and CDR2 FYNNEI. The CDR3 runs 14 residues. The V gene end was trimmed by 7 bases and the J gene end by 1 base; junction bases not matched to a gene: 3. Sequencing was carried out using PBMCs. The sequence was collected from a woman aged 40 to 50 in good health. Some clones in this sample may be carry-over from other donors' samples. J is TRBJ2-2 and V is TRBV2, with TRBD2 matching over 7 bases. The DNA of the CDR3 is TGTGCCAGCAAGCAGCGGGAGAACACCGGGGAGCTGTTTTTT. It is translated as CASKQRENTGELFF. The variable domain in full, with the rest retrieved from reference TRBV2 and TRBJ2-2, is EPEVTQTPSHQVTQMGQEVILRCVPISNHLYFYWYRQILGQKVEFLVSFYNNEISEKSEIFDDQFSVERPDGSNFTLKIRSTKLEDSAMYFCASKQRENTGELFFGEGSRLTVL.